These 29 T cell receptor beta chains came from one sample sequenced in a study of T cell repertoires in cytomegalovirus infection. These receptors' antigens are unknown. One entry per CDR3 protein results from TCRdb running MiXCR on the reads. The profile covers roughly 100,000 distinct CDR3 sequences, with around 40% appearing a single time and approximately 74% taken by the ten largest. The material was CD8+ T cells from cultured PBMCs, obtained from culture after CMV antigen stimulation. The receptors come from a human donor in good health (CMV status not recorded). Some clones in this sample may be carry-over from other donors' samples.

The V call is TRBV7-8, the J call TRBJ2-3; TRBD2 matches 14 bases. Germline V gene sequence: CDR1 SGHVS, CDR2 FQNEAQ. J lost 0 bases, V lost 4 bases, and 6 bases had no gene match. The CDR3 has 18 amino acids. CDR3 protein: CASSSGTSGGASTDTQYF. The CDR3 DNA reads TGTGCCAGCAGCTCCGGGACTAGCGGGGGAGCTAGCACAGATACGCAGTATTTT.

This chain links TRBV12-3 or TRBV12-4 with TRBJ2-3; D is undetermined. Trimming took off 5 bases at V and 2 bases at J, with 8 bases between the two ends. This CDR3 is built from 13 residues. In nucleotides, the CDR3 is TGTGCCAGCAGTCTCGGGTTCACAGATACGCAGTATTTT. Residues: CASSLGFTDTQYF.

CDR3 sequence reads: CASRGFWVEQYF. CDR3 in DNA: TGTGCCAGCAGGGGTTTTTGGGTCGAGCAGTACTTC. The chain carries TRBV6-4 and TRBJ2-7; no clear D. V shed 6 bases and J shed 6 bases, with 12 bases lying between them. The germline gives CDR1 MRHNA, CDR2 SNTAGT. The CDR3 totals 12 residues.

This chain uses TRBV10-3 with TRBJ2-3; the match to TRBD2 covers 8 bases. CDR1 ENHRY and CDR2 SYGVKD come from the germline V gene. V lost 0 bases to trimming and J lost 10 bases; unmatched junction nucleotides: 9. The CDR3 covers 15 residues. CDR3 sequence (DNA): TGTGCCATCAGTGAGTCGGGTAGTAGCGGGGCTGCGCAGTATTTT. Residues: CAISESGSSGAAQYF.

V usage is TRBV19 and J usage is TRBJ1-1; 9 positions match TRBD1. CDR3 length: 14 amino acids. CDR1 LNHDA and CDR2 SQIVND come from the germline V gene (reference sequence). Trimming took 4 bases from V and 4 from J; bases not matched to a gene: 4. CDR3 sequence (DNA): TGTGCCAGTAGTAGGGGACAGGGCGGCACTGAAGCTTTCTTT. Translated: CASSRGQGGTEAFF.

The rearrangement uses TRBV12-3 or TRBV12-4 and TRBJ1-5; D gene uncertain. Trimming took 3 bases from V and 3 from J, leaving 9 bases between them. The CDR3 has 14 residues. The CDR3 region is CASSFLGPNQPQHF. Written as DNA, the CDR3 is TGTGCCAGCAGTTTTTTGGGTCCCAATCAGCCCCAGCATTTT.

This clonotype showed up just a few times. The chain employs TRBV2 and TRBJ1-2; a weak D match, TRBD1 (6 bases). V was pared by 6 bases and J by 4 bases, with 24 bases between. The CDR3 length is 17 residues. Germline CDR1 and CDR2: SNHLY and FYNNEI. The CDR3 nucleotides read TGTGCCAGCAGGGGGATACTTGGCAGGGGCGACTCCTATGGCTACACCTTC. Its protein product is CASRGILGRGDSYGYTF.

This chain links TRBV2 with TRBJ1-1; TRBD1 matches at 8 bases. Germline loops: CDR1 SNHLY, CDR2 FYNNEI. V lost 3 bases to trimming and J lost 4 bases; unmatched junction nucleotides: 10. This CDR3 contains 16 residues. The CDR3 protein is CASSELEDRVGTEAFF. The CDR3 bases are TGTGCCAGCAGTGAGTTAGAGGACAGGGTGGGCACTGAAGCTTTCTTT.

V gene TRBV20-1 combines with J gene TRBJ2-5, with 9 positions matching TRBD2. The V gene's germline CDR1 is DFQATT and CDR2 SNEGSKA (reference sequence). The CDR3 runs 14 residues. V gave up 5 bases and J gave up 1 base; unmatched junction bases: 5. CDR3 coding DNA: TGCAGTGCTTGTAGCGGGGGAATCCAAGAGACCCAGTACTTC. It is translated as CSACSGGIQETQYF.

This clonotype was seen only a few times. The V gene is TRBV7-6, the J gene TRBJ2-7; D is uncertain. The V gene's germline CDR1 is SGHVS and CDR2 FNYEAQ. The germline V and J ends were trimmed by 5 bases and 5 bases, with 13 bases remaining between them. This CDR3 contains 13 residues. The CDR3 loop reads CASSLRTNHEQYF. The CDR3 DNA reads TGTGCCAGCAGCCTAAGAACAAACCACGAGCAGTACTTC.

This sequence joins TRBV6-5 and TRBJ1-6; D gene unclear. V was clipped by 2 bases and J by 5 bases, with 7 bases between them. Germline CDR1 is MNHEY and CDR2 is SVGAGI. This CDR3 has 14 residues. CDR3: CASSYIQDNSPLHF. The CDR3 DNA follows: TGTGCCAGCAGTTACATCCAGGATAATTCACCCCTCCACTTT.

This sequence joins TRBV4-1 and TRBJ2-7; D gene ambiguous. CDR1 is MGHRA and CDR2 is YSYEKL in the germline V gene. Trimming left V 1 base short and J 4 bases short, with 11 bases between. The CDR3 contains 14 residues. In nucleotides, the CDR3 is TGCGCCAGCAGCCAAGCCCCGGACGGGTACGAGCAGTACTTC. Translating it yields CASSQAPDGYEQYF.

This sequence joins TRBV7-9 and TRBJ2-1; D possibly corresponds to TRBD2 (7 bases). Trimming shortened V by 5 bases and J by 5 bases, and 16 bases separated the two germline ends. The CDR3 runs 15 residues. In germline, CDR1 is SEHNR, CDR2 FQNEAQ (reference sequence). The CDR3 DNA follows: TGTGCCAGCAGCCACCTGCGGGGGCCGAACAATGAGCAGTTCTTC. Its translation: CASSHLRGPNNEQFF. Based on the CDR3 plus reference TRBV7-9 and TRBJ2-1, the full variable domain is DTGVSQNPRHKITKRGQNVTFRCDPISEHNRLYWYRQTLGQGPEFLTYFQNEAQLEKSRLLSDRFSAERPKGSFSTLEIQRTEQGDSAMYLCASSHLRGPNNEQFFGPGTRLTVL.

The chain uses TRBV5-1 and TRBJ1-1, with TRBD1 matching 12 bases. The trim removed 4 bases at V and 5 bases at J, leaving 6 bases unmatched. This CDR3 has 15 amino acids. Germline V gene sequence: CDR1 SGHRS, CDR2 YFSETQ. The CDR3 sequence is CASSRGQGAGTEAFF. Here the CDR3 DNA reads TGCGCCAGCAGCCGGGGACAGGGGGCGGGTACTGAAGCTTTCTTT.

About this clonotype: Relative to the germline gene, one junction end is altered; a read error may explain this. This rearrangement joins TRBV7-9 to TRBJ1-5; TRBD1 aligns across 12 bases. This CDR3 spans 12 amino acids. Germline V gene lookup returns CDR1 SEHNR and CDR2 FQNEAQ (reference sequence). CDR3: CASSLGTGGLEF. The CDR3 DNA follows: TGTGCCAGCAGCTTGGGGACAGGGGGCTTGGAGTTT.

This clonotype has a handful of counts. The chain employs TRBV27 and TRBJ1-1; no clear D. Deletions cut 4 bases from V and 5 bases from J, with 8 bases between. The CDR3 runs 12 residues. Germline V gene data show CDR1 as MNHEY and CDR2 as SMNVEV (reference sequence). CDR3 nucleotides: TGTGCCAGCAGTTCCCGGGTTACTGAAGCTTTCTTT. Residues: CASSSRVTEAFF.

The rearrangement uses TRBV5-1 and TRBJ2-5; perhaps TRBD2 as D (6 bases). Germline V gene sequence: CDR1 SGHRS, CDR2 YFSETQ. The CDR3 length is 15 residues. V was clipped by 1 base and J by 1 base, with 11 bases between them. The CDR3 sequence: CASSLSLAAQETQYF. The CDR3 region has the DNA TGCGCCAGCAGCTTGTCGTTAGCGGCCCAAGAGACCCAGTACTTC.

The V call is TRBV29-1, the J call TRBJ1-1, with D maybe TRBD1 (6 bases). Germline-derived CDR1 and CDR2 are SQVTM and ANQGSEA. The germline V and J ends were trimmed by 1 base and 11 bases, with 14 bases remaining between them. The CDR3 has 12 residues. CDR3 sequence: CSVEVTGQGAFF. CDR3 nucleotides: TGCAGCGTTGAAGTGACTGGCCAGGGGGCTTTCTTT. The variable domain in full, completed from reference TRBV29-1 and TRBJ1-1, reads SAVISQKPSRDICQRGTSLTIQCQVDSQVTMMFWYRQQPGQSLTLIATANQGSEATYESGFVIDKFPISRPNLTFSTLTVSNMSPEDSSIYLCSVEVTGQGAFFGQGTRLTVV.

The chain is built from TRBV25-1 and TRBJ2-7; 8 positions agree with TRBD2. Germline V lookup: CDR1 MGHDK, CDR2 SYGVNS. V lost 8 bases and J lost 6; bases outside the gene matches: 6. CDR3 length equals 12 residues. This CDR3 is CASLGLAAEQYF. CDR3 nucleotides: TGTGCCAGCCTCGGACTAGCAGCCGAGCAGTACTTC.

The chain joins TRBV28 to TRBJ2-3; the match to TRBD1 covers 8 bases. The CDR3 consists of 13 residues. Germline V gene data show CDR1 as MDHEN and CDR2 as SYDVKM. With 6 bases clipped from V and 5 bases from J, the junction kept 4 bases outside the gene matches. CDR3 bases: TGTGCCAGCAGCAGGACAGGGCGAGATACGCAGTATTTT. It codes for CASSRTGRDTQYF.

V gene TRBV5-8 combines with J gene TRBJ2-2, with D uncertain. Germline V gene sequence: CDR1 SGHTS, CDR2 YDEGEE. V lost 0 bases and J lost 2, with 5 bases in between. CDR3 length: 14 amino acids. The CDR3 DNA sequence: TGTGCCAGCAGCTTGGCCACTAACACCGGGGAGCTGTTTTTT. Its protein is CASSLATNTGELFF.

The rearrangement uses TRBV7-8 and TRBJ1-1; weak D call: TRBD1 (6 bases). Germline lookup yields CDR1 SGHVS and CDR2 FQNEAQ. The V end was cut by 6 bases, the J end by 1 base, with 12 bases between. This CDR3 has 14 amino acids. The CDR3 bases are TGTGCCAGCAGTTTCTCGGGGGCGAACACTGAAGCTTTCTTT. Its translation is CASSFSGANTEAFF.

Here the CDR3 DNA reads TGTGCCAGCAGCTTTTTCCGGGACAGGGGCACTGAAGCTTTCTTT. Its translation: CASSFFRDRGTEAFF. The chain joins TRBV7-9 to TRBJ1-1; 10 positions agree with TRBD1. The CDR3 extends over 15 amino acids. The V gene's germline CDR1 is SEHNR and CDR2 FQNEAQ (reference sequence). Germline trimming cut 3 bases from V and 4 bases from J; bases unmatched to any gene: 5.

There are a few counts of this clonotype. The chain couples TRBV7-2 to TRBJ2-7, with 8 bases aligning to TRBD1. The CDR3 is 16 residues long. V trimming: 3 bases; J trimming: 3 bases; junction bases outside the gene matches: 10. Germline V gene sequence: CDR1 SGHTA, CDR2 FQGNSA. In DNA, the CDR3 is TGTGCCAGCAGCTTGAGGGAGCGACAGGGGCGCTACGAGCAGTACTTC. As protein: CASSLRERQGRYEQYF. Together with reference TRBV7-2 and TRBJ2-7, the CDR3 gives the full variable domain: GAGVSQSPSNKVTEKGKDVELRCDPISGHTALYWYRQSLGQGLEFLIYFQGNSAPDKSGLPSDRFSAERTGGSVSTLTIQRTQQEDSAVYLCASSLRERQGRYEQYFGPGTRLTVT.

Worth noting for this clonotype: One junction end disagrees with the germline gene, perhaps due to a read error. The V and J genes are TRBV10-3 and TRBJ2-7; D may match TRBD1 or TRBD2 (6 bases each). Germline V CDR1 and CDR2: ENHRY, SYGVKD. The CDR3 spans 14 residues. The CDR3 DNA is TGTACCATCAGTGAGGGGGGATACTCCTACGAGCAGTACTTC. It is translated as CTISEGGYSYEQYF.

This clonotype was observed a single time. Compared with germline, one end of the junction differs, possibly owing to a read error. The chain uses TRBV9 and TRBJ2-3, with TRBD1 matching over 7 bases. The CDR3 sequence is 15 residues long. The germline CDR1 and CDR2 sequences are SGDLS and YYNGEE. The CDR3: CACSPLEGAKDTQYF. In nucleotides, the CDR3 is TGTGCCTGCAGCCCATTAGAGGGGGCTAAAGATACGCAGTATTTT. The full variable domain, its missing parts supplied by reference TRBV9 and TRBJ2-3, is DSGVTQTPKHLITATGQRVTLRCSPRSGDLSVYWYQQSLDQGLQFLIQYYNGEERAKGNILERFSAQQFPDLHSELNLSSLELGDSALYFCACSPLEGAKDTQYFGPGTRLTVL.

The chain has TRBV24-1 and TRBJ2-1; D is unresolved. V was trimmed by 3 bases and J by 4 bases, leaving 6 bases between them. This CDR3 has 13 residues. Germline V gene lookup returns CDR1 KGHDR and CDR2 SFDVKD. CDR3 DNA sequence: TGTGCCACCAGTGATGGCCCATACAATGAGCAGTTCTTC. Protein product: CATSDGPYNEQFF.

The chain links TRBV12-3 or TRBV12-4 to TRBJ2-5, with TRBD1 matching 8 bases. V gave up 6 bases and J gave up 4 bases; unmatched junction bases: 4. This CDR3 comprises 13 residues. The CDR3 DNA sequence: TGTGCCAGCAGGCGGGGACAGGTAGAGACCCAGTACTTC. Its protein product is CASRRGQVETQYF.

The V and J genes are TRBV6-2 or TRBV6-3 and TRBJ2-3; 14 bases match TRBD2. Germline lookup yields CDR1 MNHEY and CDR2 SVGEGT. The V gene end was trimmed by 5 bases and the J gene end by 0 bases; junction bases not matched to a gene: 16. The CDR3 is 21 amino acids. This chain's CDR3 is CASSPSYRLAGGPISTDTQYF. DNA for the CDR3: TGTGCCAGCAGTCCCTCGTATCGACTAGCGGGGGGGCCTATTAGCACAGATACGCAGTATTTT.